The clone carrying this TCR beta chain appeared many times. Antigen specificity is unknown. TCRdb reanalysed the RT-PCR reads using MiXCR and keeps one entry per CDR3 protein. The sample yields around 580,000 distinct CDR3 sequences, about 14% seen once. Germline assignment: CDR1 SGHRS and CDR2 YFSETQ. Between the trimmed V and J ends, which lost 1 base and 5 bases, there was a span of 13 bases. CDR3 size: 15 residues. The data are from a study of response to subunit inactivated influenza vaccine. Whole-study findings and limits: Each seasonal flu vaccination may recruit only limited new T cells, authors suggested.

This clonotype was obtained from a man aged 45-65 years who received an inactivated influenza vaccine. Sample: PBMCs from blood, taken less than 13 days after vaccination. V is TRBV5-1 and J is TRBJ2-1, with TRBD1 as a possible D gene (6 bases). The CDR3 DNA is TGCGCCAGCAGCTTGCTCGCAGGGGCGAACAATGAGCAGTTCTTC. Its protein product is CASSLLAGANNEQFF.